Listed here are 31 T cell receptor beta chains from one sample, sequenced in a study of shared clonotypes between healthy human individuals (dated by TCRdb to about 2020). Libraries were prepared through the immunoSEQ multiplex PCR assay. TCRdb obtained this table from immuneACCESS and retained in-frame rearrangements with V and J assigned. These tables miss some clones; where compared with another copy, unresolved V genes account for less than half of the shortfall, and the remainder is unexplained. The sample includes approximately 2,000,000 clones, with about 94% observed a single time. 1.5% to 2% of the sample belongs to the ten largest clones. For the CD8 naive samples, CD45RO-negative cells were positively selected for CCR7, yielding a CD45RA+CCR7+ population from which TemRA cells were excluded. The sample consisted of naive CD8+ T cells from PBMCs. The sample's cell subset or site label, in plain terms: CD45RA+CCR7+. The receptor set was obtained from a man between 18 and 29 years old in good health. Some clones in this sample may be carry-over from other donors' samples.

This chain connects TRBV6-6 to TRBJ1-5, with D tentatively TRBD1 (5 bases). The CDR3 covers 16 residues. Germline V gene sequence: CDR1 MNHNY, CDR2 SVGAGI (reference sequence). Trimming cost V 2 bases and J 0 bases, with 11 bases left between them. CDR3 protein: CASSYDRSISNQPQHF. CDR3 coding DNA: TGTGCCAGCAGTTACGACAGAAGCATTAGCAATCAGCCCCAGCATTTT.

The chain couples TRBV9 to TRBJ2-2; TRBD2 is a possible D gene (6 bases). V lost 7 bases and J lost 2, with 15 bases in between. Looked up from germline, CDR1 is SGDLS and CDR2 is YYNGEE. The CDR3 spans 15 residues. The CDR3, as DNA: TGTGCCAGCGGGGGGAGGACTCCCAACACCGGGGAGCTGTTTTTT. Its translation is CASGGRTPNTGELFF.

The chain uses TRBV7-6 and TRBJ2-5; TRBD1 agrees at 7 bases. With 1 base clipped from V and 4 bases from J, the junction kept 9 bases outside the gene matches. CDR1 is SGHVS and CDR2 is FNYEAQ in the germline V gene. The CDR3 totals 16 residues. CDR3 bases: TGTGCCAGCAGCTTAGTGAGAGGGGGCGGTCGAGAGACCCAGTACTTC. Its translation is CASSLVRGGGRETQYF. The entire variable domain, with the rest obtained from reference TRBV7-6 and TRBJ2-5, is as follows: GAGVSQSPRYKVTKRGQDVALRCDPISGHVSLYWYRQALGQGPEFLTYFNYEAQQDKSGLPNDRFSAERPEGSISTLTIQRTEQRDSAMYRCASSLVRGGGRETQYFGPGTRLLVL.

For this clone: This same CDR3 is encoded by further DNA sequences in the sample. CDR3 nucleotides: TGTGCCAGCAGCGTAGTCTCTAGCGGATACAATGAGCAGTTCTTC. Amino acid sequence: CASSVVSSGYNEQFF. The gene calls are TRBV9 and TRBJ2-1; TRBD2 agrees at 7 bases. V shed 0 bases and J 4 bases; nucleotides not matched to a gene: 4. The CDR3 sequence is 15 residues long. The germline V gene has CDR1 SGDLS and CDR2 YYNGEE.

This chain connects TRBV15 to TRBJ2-2, with D unresolved. V was clipped by 5 bases and J by 7 bases, with 14 bases between them. The germline gives CDR1 LNHNV, CDR2 YYDKDF (reference sequence). The CDR3 contains 14 residues. The CDR3 here is CATSVGRPNGELFF. CDR3 DNA sequence: TGTGCCACCAGCGTCGGACGGCCGAACGGGGAGCTGTTTTTT.

This sequence joins TRBV11-1 and TRBJ2-7, with 11 bases identical to TRBD1. Germline assignment: CDR1 SGHAT and CDR2 FQDESV (reference sequence). V shed 2 bases and J 3 bases; nucleotides not matched to a gene: 3. This CDR3 spans 15 amino acids. CDR3 amino acids: CASSLLGQGGYEQYF. DNA of the CDR3: TGTGCCAGCAGCTTACTGGGACAGGGGGGCTACGAGCAGTACTTC. The full variable domain, with the rest looked up from reference TRBV11-1 and TRBJ2-7, is EAEVAQSPRYKITEKSQAVAFWCDPISGHATLYWYRQILGQGPELLVQFQDESVVDDSQLPKDRFSAERLKGVDSTLKIQPAELGDSAMYLCASSLLGQGGYEQYFGPGTRLTVT.

The V call is TRBV29-1, the J call TRBJ2-1; 7 positions match TRBD2. The CDR3 is 13 amino acids. J lost 7 bases, V lost 7 bases, and 10 bases had no gene match. The V gene's germline CDR1 is SQVTM and CDR2 ANQGSEA. CDR3 nucleotide sequence: TGCAGCGCTCTCCCGGGAGGATCAAATGAGCAGTTCTTC. Translating gives CSALPGGSNEQFF.

This rearrangement joins TRBV7-6 to TRBJ2-2, with 12 bases aligning to TRBD1. V lost 4 bases, J lost 6 bases, and 3 bases stayed unmatched. This CDR3 has 15 amino acids. From germline, CDR1 is SGHVS and CDR2 FNYEAQ. The CDR3 region has the DNA TGTGCCAGCAGCTCGGGACAGGGGGCCTCCGGGGAGCTGTTTTTT. Its translation: CASSSGQGASGELFF.

The chain combines TRBV11-3 with TRBJ2-7; D call uncertain. V dropped 4 bases and J dropped 4 bases, with 17 bases sitting between them. Germline lookup yields CDR1 SGHNT and CDR2 YENEEA. CDR3 length: 15 amino acids. Here the CDR3 reads CASSSPGHFSYEQYF. The CDR3 nucleotides are TGTGCCAGCAGCTCGCCCGGGCATTTCTCGTACGAGCAGTACTTC.

This clone turned up a few times. The chain recombines TRBV28 with TRBJ1-1; 7 nucleotides agree with TRBD1. The CDR3 sequence is 16 residues long. Looked up from germline, CDR1 is MDHEN and CDR2 is SYDVKM. V lost 5 bases to trimming and J lost 2 bases; unmatched junction nucleotides: 11. CDR3 in DNA: TGTGCCAGCAGTGAAATAGTGGGACAGTCTAACACTGAAGCTTTCTTT. Protein product: CASSEIVGQSNTEAFF.

The chain couples TRBV29-1 to TRBJ2-3; possibly TRBD1 for D (6 bases). CDR1 and CDR2 from the germline V gene are SQVTM and ANQGSEA. This CDR3 contains 13 residues. V lost 7 bases, J lost 4 bases, and 15 bases lay in between. The CDR3 loop reads CSASGVRPDTQYF. The CDR3 nucleotides read TGCAGCGCCTCAGGGGTTAGGCCAGATACGCAGTATTTT.

This chain uses TRBV4-1 with TRBJ2-7; D may match TRBD1 or TRBD2 (5 bases each). Germline V gives CDR1 MGHRA, CDR2 YSYEKL. The CDR3 runs 16 residues. Trimming removed 0 bases from V and 3 bases from J, with 15 bases in between. The CDR3 here is CASSQDFSGTVYEQYF. DNA of the CDR3: TGCGCCAGCAGCCAAGATTTTTCTGGGACCGTCTACGAGCAGTACTTC.

Turning to this clone: Other DNA sequences in the sample encode the same CDR3. The chain carries TRBV9 and TRBJ2-7; 7 bases align to TRBD1. The V segment lost 0 bases and the J segment 2 bases; nucleotides outside the gene matches: 5. The germline V gene has CDR1 SGDLS and CDR2 YYNGEE. The CDR3 sequence is 15 residues long. In DNA, the CDR3 is TGTGCCAGCAGCGTAGCTTCGGGACAGACCTACGAGCAGTACTTC. Amino acid sequence: CASSVASGQTYEQYF.

This chain links TRBV4-1 with TRBJ1-5; 8 bases are a match to TRBD1. There are 19 residues in the CDR3. CDR1 and CDR2 (germline): MGHRA, YSYEKL. V lost 0 bases and J lost 0; bases outside the gene matches: 10. The DNA for the CDR3 is TGCGCCAGCAGCCAAGAATACGGACAGGGAATTTATAGCAATCAGCCCCAGCATTTT. Translating it yields CASSQEYGQGIYSNQPQHF.

This clone was observed a few times. The CDR3 DNA follows: TGTGCCAGCAGCTCACTTGGACAGCCCCAGCATTTT. It translates to CASSSLGQPQHF. The V gene is TRBV7-9, the J gene TRBJ1-5; D is ambiguous. Per the germline V gene, CDR1 is SEHNR and CDR2 is FQNEAQ (reference sequence). This CDR3 contains 12 residues. V dropped 4 bases and J dropped 7 bases, with 8 bases sitting between them.

The V call is TRBV18, the J call TRBJ2-3; perhaps D is TRBD1 or TRBD2 (5 bases each). This CDR3 contains 17 residues. The ends were cut back, 0 bases at V and 5 bases at J, with 18 bases in the middle. The germline V gene encodes CDR1 KGHSH and CDR2 LQKENI. The CDR3 nucleotides read TGTGCCAGCTCACCACCGAGAGTATTAGGGGCGGGAGATACGCAGTATTTT. Amino acids: CASSPPRVLGAGDTQYF.

The V gene is TRBV9, the J gene TRBJ1-1; possible D gene TRBD1, 6 bases. CDR1 is SGDLS and CDR2 is YYNGEE in the germline V gene. The CDR3 has 12 amino acids. Deletions cut 5 bases from V and 10 bases from J, with 15 bases between. Written as DNA, the CDR3 is TGTGCCAGCAGGGGGGCGGAAGGGAGAGCTTTCTTT. Residues: CASRGAEGRAFF.

The V and J genes are TRBV4-2 and TRBJ1-4, with a possible D match to TRBD1 (5 bases). CDR1 is LGHNA and CDR2 is YNFKEQ in the germline V gene. The CDR3 is 15 residues long. V was shortened by 0 bases and J by 7 bases, with 12 bases between the two germline ends. CDR3 bases: TGTGCCAGCAGCCAAGATCCACCGGGACGTGAAAAACTGTTTTTT. This codes for CASSQDPPGREKLFF.

This rearrangement joins TRBV9 to TRBJ2-2; 14 positions match TRBD2. V gave up 3 bases and J gave up 6 bases; unmatched junction bases: 10. CDR1 is SGDLS, CDR2 YYNGEE, per germline. The CDR3 extends over 18 amino acids. The DNA of the CDR3 is TGTGCCAGCAGCGCCGCCCCGACTAGCGGGAGGGGGTCCGGGGAGCTGTTTTTT. This gives the protein CASSAAPTSGRGSGELFF. Full variable domain (remainder filled in from reference TRBV9 and TRBJ2-2): DSGVTQTPKHLITATGQRVTLRCSPRSGDLSVYWYQQSLDQGLQFLIQYYNGEERAKGNILERFSAQQFPDLHSELNLSSLELGDSALYFCASSAAPTSGRGSGELFFGEGSRLTVL.

The chain employs TRBV9 and TRBJ1-2, with 10 positions matching TRBD1. CDR1 is SGDLS, CDR2 YYNGEE, per germline. The CDR3 sequence is 15 residues long. With 3 bases clipped from V and 4 bases from J, the junction kept 6 bases outside the gene matches. In DNA form, the CDR3 reads TGTGCCAGCAGCGCGGGGACAGGGGCTCGCTATGGCTACACCTTC. Translation: CASSAGTGARYGYTF.

V gene TRBV6-1 combines with J gene TRBJ1-2; TRBD1 agrees at 7 bases. The CDR3 is 16 residues long. Trimming cost V 2 bases and J 4 bases; bases outside gene matches: 10. Germline V gene sequence: CDR1 MNHNS, CDR2 SASEGT. CDR3 amino acids: CASSELATGKSYGYTF. The DNA of the CDR3 is TGTGCCAGCAGTGAACTAGCGACAGGGAAGAGCTATGGCTACACCTTC.

V and J are TRBV7-8 and TRBJ2-5; D may be TRBD2 (7 bases). The length of the CDR3 is 17 residues. Germline V gene lookup returns CDR1 SGHVS and CDR2 FQNEAQ. The V end was cut by 5 bases, the J end by 4 bases, with 23 bases between. CDR3: CASSENLAGGGVETQYF. CDR3 DNA: TGTGCCAGCAGCGAGAACTTAGCGGGCGGGGGCGTAGAGACCCAGTACTTC. The full variable domain, in which reference TRBV7-8 and TRBJ2-5 provide the parts outside the CDR3, is GAGVSQSPRYKVAKRGQDVALRCDPISGHVSLFWYQQALGQGPEFLTYFQNEAQLDKSGLPSDRFFAERPEGSVSTLKIQRTQQEDSAVYLCASSENLAGGGVETQYFGPGTRLLVL.

Remarks on this clone: Within the sample, other DNA sequences also encode this same CDR3. The J gene is TRBJ2-2, the V gene TRBV27, with 7 nucleotides matching TRBD2. This CDR3 has 12 amino acids. V shed 4 bases, J shed 7 bases, and the junction held 0 bases outside the gene matches. Germline assignment: CDR1 MNHEY and CDR2 SMNVEV (reference sequence). The CDR3 DNA follows: TGTGCCAGCAGTTCGGGAGGCGGGGAGCTGTTTTTT. Protein product: CASSSGGGELFF.

This chain connects TRBV6-6 to TRBJ1-1; D is uncertain. V gave up 7 bases and J gave up 0 bases, with 3 bases separating them. Per the germline V gene, CDR1 is MNHNY and CDR2 is SVGAGI (reference sequence). The CDR3 is 11 amino acids. CDR3 DNA sequence: TGTGCCAGCACCCTGAACACTGAAGCTTTCTTT. This codes for CASTLNTEAFF.

This chain joins TRBV21-1 and TRBJ2-1; TRBD2 reflects the table's D call only, with no check against the DNA. TRBV21-1 is flagged as a pseudogene. The CDR3 is 16 amino acids. DNA of the CDR3: TGTGCCAGCAGCAAAGCGACGGGCCGGGGGTACAATGAGCAGTTCTTC. Protein: CASSKATGRGYNEQFF.

This clone was detected only once. The chain recombines TRBV7-9 with TRBJ2-3; 7 nucleotides agree with TRBD2. Germline V gene lookup returns CDR1 SEHNR and CDR2 FQNEAQ (reference sequence). V trimming: 2 bases; J trimming: 3 bases; junction bases outside the gene matches: 8. The CDR3 loop spans 16 amino acids. The DNA of the CDR3 is TGTGCCAGCAGCTTATCGGCGGGAGATCCGACAGATACGCAGTATTTT. This codes for CASSLSAGDPTDTQYF.

Points on this clone: The same CDR3 arises from other DNA sequences in this sample as well. This rearrangement joins TRBV28 to TRBJ2-5; D is possibly TRBD1 (6 bases). Between the trimmed V and J ends, which lost 3 bases and 4 bases, there was a span of 12 bases. CDR3 length: 14 residues. CDR1 and CDR2 from the germline V gene are MDHEN and SYDVKM. CDR3 loop: CASSLMGAGETQYF. For the CDR3, the DNA is TGTGCCAGCAGTTTGATGGGGGCAGGAGAGACCCAGTACTTC. Filled out from reference TRBV28 and TRBJ2-5, the complete variable domain reads DVKVTQSSRYLVKRTGEKVFLECVQDMDHENMFWYRQDPGLGLRLIYFSYDVKMKEKGDIPEGYSVSREKKERFSLILESASTNQTSMYLCASSLMGAGETQYFGPGTRLLVL.

The J gene is TRBJ2-2, the V gene TRBV7-6; D tentatively fits TRBD1 or TRBD2 (5 bases each). CDR1 is SGHVS, CDR2 FNYEAQ, per germline. Trimming left V 6 bases short and J 7 bases short, with 21 bases between. There are 16 residues in the CDR3. CDR3 protein: CASRPELAGTGGELFF. Here the CDR3 DNA reads TGTGCCAGCAGACCGGAGCTAGCCGGGACGGGCGGGGAGCTGTTTTTT.

This CDR3 reads CASSFLTSGNNEQFF. CDR3 in DNA: TGTGCCAGCAGCTTTCTGACTAGCGGGAACAATGAGCAGTTCTTC. The V gene is TRBV7-9, the J gene TRBJ2-1; 11 bases line up with TRBD2. The CDR3 has 15 amino acids. V shed 3 bases, J shed 5 bases, and the junction held 3 bases outside the gene matches. Germline CDR1 and CDR2: SEHNR and FQNEAQ (reference sequence). Full variable domain (missing parts from reference TRBV7-9 and TRBJ2-1): DTGVSQNPRHKITKRGQNVTFRCDPISEHNRLYWYRQTLGQGPEFLTYFQNEAQLEKSRLLSDRFSAERPKGSFSTLEIQRTEQGDSAMYLCASSFLTSGNNEQFFGPGTRLTVL.

The rearrangement uses TRBV7-6 and TRBJ1-4; D is unclear. Trimming cost V 1 base and J 3 bases, with 15 bases left between them. The CDR3 covers 17 residues. Germline CDR1 SGHVS, CDR2 FNYEAQ. The CDR3: CASSLGGGSWANEKLFF. The CDR3 DNA follows: TGTGCCAGCAGCTTAGGCGGAGGGTCTTGGGCTAATGAAAAACTGTTTTTT.

V and J are TRBV6-1 and TRBJ2-1, with unresolved D. The CDR3 spans 8 residues. The V gene's germline CDR1 is MNHNS and CDR2 SASEGT. Here the CDR3 reads CEENEQFF. The CDR3 DNA follows: TGTGAAGAGAATGAGCAGTTCTTC.